This TCR beta chain originates from a study of Ad26.COV2.S vaccination and SARS-CoV-2 variants. About the research overall: Vaccine-arm donor from the placebo-controlled COV1001 Ad26.COV2.S trial. Points from the study as a whole: Placebo recipients trailed vaccine recipients in spike-specific TCR breadth.

Points on this clone: The antigen is unknown.

Libraries were prepared by immunoSEQ multiplex PCR; TCRdb keeps only in-frame clonotypes and omits some of them. Of some 480,000 clones listed, around nine tenths are singletons. Treatment specified: roughly 20 received Ad26.COV2.S at low or high dose, single or two shots; five or six received placebo; per-sample allocation not given. Each sample was drawn 63 days after the first injection (of vaccine or placebo). Germline V CDR1 and CDR2: MNHEY, SVGEGT. V dropped 0 bases and J dropped 11 bases, with 16 bases sitting between them. This CDR3 is 14 amino acids long. The TCR originated in a person aged 18-60 years who received the Ad26.COV2.S COVID-19 vaccine or a placebo. The rearrangement links TRBV6-2 or TRBV6-3 to TRBJ1-1, with D unclear. The specimen was peripheral blood, collected in a trial of Ad26.COV2.S vaccine versus placebo. The CDR3 region is CASSYSGPPRTAFF. CDR3 nucleotide sequence: TGTGCCAGCAGTTACTCAGGGCCCCCCCGGACGGCTTTCTTT.